This TCR beta chain was identified during a study of blood T cell repertoires in COVID-19. At the level of the study: PBMCs, B-cell-depleted T cells, or T cells were the source of the cDNA or gDNA that made up the material.

Source study methods: Estimates of nucleated cell counts were drawn from the amplification of reference gene primers. Libraries were prepared by immunoSEQ multiplex PCR; TCRdb keeps only in-frame clonotypes and omits some of them. The DNA gave D and trimming, while V, J and clone size come from that table. The sample comprises about 200,000 clones, roughly 85% of which are singletons, and 3% to 4% rests with the top ten. Participant ages covered roughly 18 to 89 years across 20 to 25 US areas. Cohort allocation depended upon clinical history that participants reported. The CDR3 runs 13 residues. Trimming removed 1 base at V and 8 bases at J, with 11 bases between.

This receptor was taken from a woman aged 40 to 50 with acute COVID-19. The rearrangement uses TRBV12-3 or TRBV12-4 and TRBJ1-2; D may be TRBD1 (6 bases). Material: PBMCs or T cells enriched from blood (not recorded which). CDR3 in DNA: TGTGCCAGCAGTTTAGGTCCCACAGGGGGCTACACCTTC. Its translation: CASSLGPTGGYTF.